Listed below are T cell receptor beta chains from one sample, sequenced in a study of T cells in Graves' hyperthyroidism and ophthalmopathy. In TCRdb, the multiplex PCR reads were re-called with MiXCR into one record per CDR3 protein. The table has a few hundred thousand distinct CDR3 sequences, approximately 15% seen once. Sequencing was performed on blood. Receptors originate from a woman aged 25 to 39 with Graves' hyperthyroidism that later progressed to Graves' ophthalmopathy. Each CDR3 is given with its conserved first and last residue. D genes are given only for firm matches. Some rows have no size entry. The others give once, few or many, or a class for an expanded clone.

TRBJ2-7 NA few TRBV28 CASLRDYEQYF TGTGCCAGTCTGAGAGACTACGAGCAGTACTTC
TRBJ1-3 NA few TRBV7-9 CASSSSWIRGKSGVRGNTIYF TGTGCCAGCAGCTCTTCTTGGATCCGAGGAAAGAGCGGGGTCCGCGGAAACACCATATATTTT
TRBJ1-1 NA few TRBV7-2 CASSPRGVNAFF TGTGCCAGCAGCCCCCGGGGGGTGAATGCTTTCTTT
TRBJ2-7 TRBD1 many TRBV20-1 CSTTGTGAYEQYF TGCAGTACAACCGGGACAGGGGCCTACGAGCAGTACTTC
TRBJ1-2 TRBD1 few TRBV5-1 CASSLALGQGVGGYTF TGCGCCAGCAGCTTGGCCTTGGGACAGGGAGTTGGCGGCTACACCTTC
TRBJ1-5 TRBD1 many TRBV12-3/TRBV12-4 CASSLLSGGQPQHF TGTGCCAGCAGTTTATTGTCAGGGGGTCAGCCCCAGCATTTT
TRBJ2-7 NA many TRBV11-2 CASSLRSGHTYEQYF TGTGCCAGCAGCTTGAGATCGGGCCATACCTACGAGCAGTACTTC
TRBJ2-1 TRBD2 NA TRBV25-1 CASSPGTKSSYNEQFF TGTGCCAGCAGTCCCGGGACTAAGAGCTCCTACAATGAGCAGTTCTTC
TRBJ1-6 NA few TRBV5-4 CASRPETGGENSPLHF TGTGCCAGCAGACCCGAGACAGGAGGTGAAAATTCACCCCTCCACTTT
TRBJ2-3 NA NA TRBV20-1 CSASTPFERISTDTQYF TGCAGTGCTTCGACCCCCTTCGAGCGGATCAGCACAGATACGCAGTATTTT